The 27 T cell receptor beta chains below all came from one sample that was sequenced in a study of blood T cell repertoires in COVID-19. Assay used: immunoSEQ multiplex PCR; TCRdb lists only in-frame clones, some missing. This repertoire shows some 460,000 clones, around 87% found once; its top ten account for 0.65% to 0.9%. Sequencing input: PBMCs or T cells enriched from blood (not recorded which). Source of these receptors: a woman aged 18-29 years who had recovered from COVID-19.

This clone has only one observation. This chain links TRBV9 with TRBJ1-3; a weak D match, TRBD1 (6 bases). The CDR3 is made up of 19 amino acids. Germline CDR1 SGDLS, CDR2 YYNGEE. Trimming removed 4 bases at V and 4 bases at J, with 27 bases between. CDR3 loop: CASSPRTGTTGPPGNTIYF. CDR3 DNA: TGTGCCAGCAGCCCCAGAACTGGAACGACAGGCCCGCCCGGAAACACCATATATTTT.

Here the CDR3 reads CASGLVVGGQPQHF. The CDR3 bases are TGTGCTAGTGGTTTGGTAGTAGGGGGCCAGCCCCAGCATTTT. This chain uses TRBV12-5 with TRBJ1-5; 7 positions agree with TRBD1. The V gene's germline CDR1 is LGHNT and CDR2 FRNRAP. This CDR3 comprises 14 residues. With V trimmed by 0 bases and J by 7 bases, 3 bases remained unmatched.

The CDR3 DNA sequence: TGTGCCAGTTGGACAGGGGGCATGGCTGAAGCTTTCTTT. Encoded protein: CASWTGGMAEAFF. The rearrangement links TRBV19 to TRBJ1-1, with 11 bases fitting TRBD1. Germline-derived CDR1 and CDR2 are LNHDA and SQIVND (reference sequence). The ends lost 8 bases at V and 6 bases at J; junction bases unmatched: 5. CDR3 length: 13 residues.

V usage is TRBV11-1 and J usage is TRBJ1-3, with 9 bases identical to TRBD1. The CDR3 totals 14 residues. The germline gives CDR1 SGHAT, CDR2 FQDESV (reference sequence). J gave up 9 bases and V 5 bases, and 8 bases lay outside the gene matches. The CDR3, as DNA: TGTGCCAGCAGCGACCGGACAGGGGATAGCACCATATATTTT. It translates to CASSDRTGDSTIYF.

The sample holds one count of this clone. V and J are TRBV5-4 and TRBJ1-2, with D perhaps matching TRBD1 (5 bases). Deletions cut 1 base from V and 4 bases from J, with 11 bases between. CDR1 SGHNT and CDR2 YYREEE come from the germline V gene (reference sequence). The CDR3 is 14 residues long. DNA of the CDR3: TGTGCCAGCAGCTTGTGGGCAGGGTTCTATGGCTACACCTTC. Protein product: CASSLWAGFYGYTF.

This chain links TRBV18 with TRBJ2-3, with D hard to call. The CDR3 runs 13 residues. The germline gives CDR1 KGHSH, CDR2 LQKENI. With 4 bases removed from V and 3 bases from J, the gap between germline ends came to 8 bases. In nucleotides, the CDR3 is TGTGCCAGCTCACACAGCCCGACAGATACGCAGTATTTT. Protein: CASSHSPTDTQYF.

This clone turned up a few times. V and J are TRBV2 and TRBJ1-1, with D perhaps TRBD1 (5 bases). This CDR3 spans 13 amino acids. Trimming removed 5 bases at V and 4 bases at J, with 11 bases between. Germline V CDR1 and CDR2: SNHLY, FYNNEI. CDR3 bases: TGTGCCAGCAGTTTCGACAGTACCACTGAAGCTTTCTTT. Translated: CASSFDSTTEAFF.

V usage is TRBV20-1 and J usage is TRBJ2-3; D ambiguous. Germline CDR1 is DFQATT and CDR2 is SNEGSKA (reference sequence). V shed 3 bases and J shed 0 bases, with 7 bases lying between them. The CDR3 is made up of 13 amino acids. CDR3 in DNA: TGCAGTGCTAGTTTTATCAGCACAGATACGCAGTATTTT. Its protein product is CSASFISTDTQYF.

The chain employs TRBV18 and TRBJ1-2; tentative D call: TRBD1 (5 bases). Per the germline V gene, CDR1 is KGHSH and CDR2 is LQKENI. V was pared by 8 bases and J by 4 bases, with 17 bases between. CDR3 length equals 14 residues. CDR3 nucleotide sequence: TGTGCCAGCCGCTTAGGGGAGGCGTCCTATGGCTACACCTTC. It translates to CASRLGEASYGYTF.

This rearrangement joins TRBV4-1 to TRBJ2-5, with 12 nucleotides matching TRBD2. Germline CDR1 MGHRA, CDR2 YSYEKL. CDR3 length: 16 amino acids. J was trimmed by 1 base and V by 1 base; bases with no gene match: 1. In DNA, the CDR3 is TGCGCCAGCAGCCAAGTGACTAGCGGGGGCCAAGAGACCCAGTACTTC. Its protein is CASSQVTSGGQETQYF.

The V call is TRBV5-1, the J call TRBJ1-1; possible D gene TRBD1, 6 bases. Per germline, CDR1 SGHRS and CDR2 YFSETQ. V was clipped by 4 bases and J by 8 bases, with 15 bases between them. This CDR3 region has 13 residues. This CDR3 reads CASSLEGGQEAFF. The CDR3, as DNA: TGCGCCAGCAGCCTAGAGGGGGGGCAGGAAGCTTTCTTT.

V is TRBV12-3 or TRBV12-4 and J is TRBJ1-1; 7 positions match TRBD1. V was clipped by 5 bases and J by 7 bases; unmatched bases: 4. The CDR3 contains 12 residues. The CDR3 reads CASSPGTDEAFF. CDR3 bases: TGTGCCAGCAGTCCCGGGACAGATGAAGCTTTCTTT.

The chain combines TRBV29-1 with TRBJ1-4; no firm D call. V was cut by 4 bases and J by 8 bases, with 8 bases left in between. Germline assignment: CDR1 SQVTM and CDR2 ANQGSEA. The CDR3 spans 11 residues. Here the CDR3 DNA reads TGCAGCGTTGGACGCGGGGAAAAACTGTTTTTT. It encodes CSVGRGEKLFF.

This clone appeared a single time. CDR3 sequence: CASGGGNTIYF. CDR3 nucleotides: TGTGCTTCAGGGGGAGGAAACACCATATATTTT. The chain recombines TRBV30 with TRBJ1-3; 7 bases match TRBD1. The CDR3 covers 11 residues. In germline, CDR1 is GTSNPN, CDR2 SVGIG (reference sequence). The entire variable domain, with the rest obtained from reference TRBV30 and TRBJ1-3, is as follows: SQTIHQWPATLVQPVGSPLSLECTVEGTSNPNLYWYRQAAGRGLQLLFYSVGIGQISSEVPQNLSASRPQDRQFILSSKKLLLSDSGFYLCASGGGNTIYFGEGSWLTVV.

The rearrangement links TRBV11-2 to TRBJ2-3; possible D gene TRBD2, 6 bases. The V end lost 3 bases, the J end lost 1 base, and 11 bases lay between the germline ends. CDR1 and CDR2 (germline): SGHAT, FQNNGV. The CDR3 has 15 residues. The CDR3 loop reads CASSFVSGGTDTQYF. The DNA for the CDR3 is TGTGCCAGCAGCTTCGTTAGCGGTGGCACAGATACGCAGTATTTT.

About this clone: The sample contains more than one DNA sequence encoding this CDR3. The V and J genes are TRBV5-1 and TRBJ2-3, with 12 bases fitting TRBD2. Germline assignment: CDR1 SGHRS and CDR2 YFSETQ. J gave up 6 bases and V 1 base, and 0 bases lay outside the gene matches. This CDR3 comprises 14 residues. CDR3 region: CASSLTSGGDTQYF. Here the CDR3 DNA reads TGCGCCAGCAGCTTGACTAGCGGGGGGGATACGCAGTATTTT. The variable domain in full, with the rest retrieved from reference TRBV5-1 and TRBJ2-3, is KAGVTQTPRYLIKTRGQQVTLSCSPISGHRSVSWYQQTPGQGLQFLFEYFSETQRNKGNFPGRFSGRQFSNSRSEMNVSTLELGDSALYLCASSLTSGGDTQYFGPGTRLTVL.

The V and J genes are TRBV3-1 (or the pseudogene TRBV3-2) and TRBJ2-7; D not resolved. Germline V gene data show CDR1 as LGHDT and CDR2 as YNNKEL (reference sequence). V lost 0 bases and J lost 6, with 6 bases in between. CDR3 size: 12 residues. The CDR3 here is CASSQDSSEQYF. In DNA, the CDR3 is TGTGCCAGCAGCCAAGATTCGTCCGAGCAGTACTTC.

The chain carries TRBV20-1 and TRBJ1-2; D not certain. CDR1 DFQATT and CDR2 SNEGSKA come from the germline V gene (reference sequence). Trimming cost V 6 bases and J 6 bases, with 29 bases left between them. The CDR3 is made up of 17 amino acids. The CDR3 bases are TGCAGTGCGAGTCGCCCTGGCGCATTGACATCCAACAATGGCTACACCTTC. Translating gives CSASRPGALTSNNGYTF.

V is TRBV28 and J is TRBJ2-2, with D perhaps TRBD2 (5 bases). V lost 4 bases to trimming and J lost 9 bases, with 15 bases between them. This CDR3 contains 14 residues. CDR1 and CDR2 (germline): MDHEN, SYDVKM. In DNA form, the CDR3 reads TGTGCCAGCAGTTCCCCAATCGGGAAGTGGGAGCTGTTTTTT. It codes for CASSSPIGKWELFF.

The rearrangement uses TRBV28 and TRBJ1-2; D may be TRBD1 (6 bases). The CDR3 is 12 residues long. V lost 10 bases to trimming and J lost 1 base, with 10 bases between them. Germline V lookup: CDR1 MDHEN, CDR2 SYDVKM. The CDR3 DNA follows: TGTGCCACCAGGGGCCTTAACTATGGCTACACCTTC. This encodes CATRGLNYGYTF.

The V gene is TRBV19, the J gene TRBJ1-1, with 11 bases fitting TRBD1. This CDR3 comprises 15 residues. Germline trimming cut 6 bases from V and 7 bases from J; bases unmatched to any gene: 10. The germline V gene encodes CDR1 LNHDA and CDR2 SQIVND (reference sequence). The CDR3 coding sequence is TGTGCCAGTAGGGCTCTAGGACAGGGGGCGAGTGAAGCTTTCTTT. It yields the protein CASRALGQGASEAFF.

The chain employs TRBV7-9 and TRBJ1-3, with D hard to call. Trimming removed 5 bases from V and 0 bases from J, with 14 bases in between. Germline CDR1 is SEHNR and CDR2 is FQNEAQ (reference sequence). The CDR3 is 16 residues long. Here the CDR3 reads CASSPREGRSGNTIYF. CDR3 DNA sequence: TGTGCCAGCAGCCCTCGGGAGGGCCGCTCTGGAAACACCATATATTTT.

This clone has only one observation. CDR3 sequence reads: CASSVGTSGVPTQYF. CDR3 DNA sequence: TGCGCCAGCAGCGTGGGGACTAGCGGGGTCCCTACCCAGTACTTC. V is TRBV5-1 and J is TRBJ2-5, with 13 nucleotides matching TRBD2. Germline V gene sequence: CDR1 SGHRS, CDR2 YFSETQ. The trim removed 4 bases at V and 8 bases at J, leaving 8 bases unmatched. This CDR3 spans 15 amino acids.

V and J are TRBV7-2 and TRBJ1-2, with 10 bases aligning to TRBD1. Germline CDR1 reads SGHTA; CDR2 reads FQGNSA. The junction had 15 bases not matched to a gene; V was cut back by 4 bases and J by 4 bases. The CDR3 loop spans 18 amino acids. CDR3 coding DNA: TGTGCCAGCAGCTCTCCCCGTCGCGGGACAGGGGACGGCTATGGCTACACCTTC. It codes for CASSSPRRGTGDGYGYTF.

CDR3 residues: CASSYLGGASPLHF. In nucleotides, the CDR3 is TGTGCCAGCAGTTACTTAGGGGGGGCCTCACCCCTCCACTTT. The chain links TRBV6-5 to TRBJ1-6, with D possibly being TRBD1 (6 bases). The CDR3 length is 14 residues. Trimming pared 1 base from V and 10 bases from J, leaving 11 bases between. The germline CDR1 and CDR2 sequences are MNHEY and SVGAGI.

The chain uses TRBV27 and TRBJ1-1; perhaps TRBD1 as D (6 bases). V shed 0 bases and J shed 0 bases, with 8 bases lying between them. Germline CDR1 and CDR2: MNHEY and SMNVEV (reference sequence). This CDR3 has 15 amino acids. DNA for the CDR3: TGTGCCAGCAGTTTATCCGCAGGGGTGAACACTGAAGCTTTCTTT. It encodes CASSLSAGVNTEAFF.

This chain uses TRBV18 with TRBJ2-1, with 7 nucleotides matching TRBD1. This CDR3 comprises 17 residues. J lost 3 bases, V lost 1 base, and 9 bases had no gene match. Germline V CDR1 and CDR2: KGHSH, LQKENI. The CDR3 DNA follows: TGTGCCAGCTCACCACTCTCCCCGGGACAGATCTACAATGAGCAGTTCTTC. It translates to CASSPLSPGQIYNEQFF.